Presented here are 19 T cell receptor beta chains from one specimen sequenced in a study of T cells in tuberculosis. The time point denotes: new active TB diagnosis, blood taken before or within 7 days of starting treatment. Assay used: immunoSEQ multiplex PCR; TCRdb lists only in-frame clones, some missing. Seen here are tens of thousands of clones, 70% to 90% observed once, and the top ten hold 15%. Sequences were derived from PBMCs, sampled at tuberculosis diagnosis. The receptors stem from an adult with tuberculosis.

V gene TRBV28 combines with J gene TRBJ1-5, with 7 bases aligning to TRBD1. Germline V gene sequence: CDR1 MDHEN, CDR2 SYDVKM. The CDR3 loop spans 15 amino acids. The V segment lost 5 bases and the J segment 6 bases; nucleotides outside the gene matches: 10. The CDR3 DNA sequence: TGTGCCAGCAGTGAGCGACAGGGAGGAATTCAGCCCCAGCATTTT. Protein: CASSERQGGIQPQHF.

The chain joins TRBV16 to TRBJ2-6; TRBD1 might be the D (5 bases). The germline V gene encodes CDR1 KGHSY and CDR2 FQNENV. V was shortened by 2 bases and J by 1 base, with 6 bases between the two germline ends. CDR3 size: 15 residues. The CDR3 is CASSQDSSGANVLTF. CDR3 nucleotides: TGTGCCAGCAGCCAAGACAGTTCTGGGGCCAACGTCCTGACTTTC.

In its sample, this clone was seen a few times. This chain uses TRBV5-6 with TRBJ2-1; 7 nucleotides line up with TRBD1. The CDR3 runs to 14 residues. V shed 0 bases, J shed 6 bases, and the junction held 3 bases outside the gene matches. Germline CDR1 SGHDT, CDR2 YYEEEE. DNA for the CDR3: TGTGCCAGCAGCTTGGACAGGGGTATCAATGAGCAGTTCTTC. This sequence encodes CASSLDRGINEQFF.

This chain links TRBV5-1 with TRBJ2-1; 10 bases align to TRBD2. V was pared by 1 base and J by 4 bases, with 11 bases of the junction left unmatched. Looked up from germline, CDR1 is SGHRS and CDR2 is YFSETQ. This CDR3 contains 18 residues. The CDR3 DNA sequence: TGCGCCAGCAGCTTGCCAAGACTTCTAGCGGGAGAGTACAATGAGCAGTTCTTC. Amino acids: CASSLPRLLAGEYNEQFF.

The chain is built from TRBV7-9 and TRBJ1-5; the D is unclear. The V end lost 5 bases, the J end lost 2 bases, and 7 bases lay between the germline ends. Germline V gives CDR1 SEHNR, CDR2 FQNEAQ (reference sequence). This CDR3 has 13 residues. CDR3 in DNA: TGTGCCAGCAGCCCCCAGGGCAATCAGCCCCAGCATTTT. Translated: CASSPQGNQPQHF.

The chain links TRBV5-5 to TRBJ1-6, with TRBD1 identical over 7 bases. The V gene end was trimmed by 1 base and the J gene end by 10 bases; junction bases not matched to a gene: 11. Per germline, CDR1 SGHKS and CDR2 YYEKEE (reference sequence). The CDR3 length is 16 residues. The CDR3 protein is CASSLTPTGLGSPLHF. The CDR3 DNA follows: TGTGCCAGCAGCTTGACACCGACAGGGTTAGGATCACCCCTCCACTTT.

The chain combines TRBV30 with TRBJ2-7; TRBD2 matches at 7 bases. The CDR3 consists of 15 residues. Germline V gene lookup returns CDR1 GTSNPN and CDR2 SVGIG (reference sequence). V shed 0 bases and J 4 bases; nucleotides not matched to a gene: 9. CDR3 nucleotide sequence: TGTGCCTGGAGTGTCGGACTAGAGCTAGGGTACGAGCAGTACTTC. Translated, it gives CAWSVGLELGYEQYF. Together with reference TRBV30 and TRBJ2-7, the CDR3 gives the full variable domain: SQTIHQWPATLVQPVGSPLSLECTVEGTSNPNLYWYRQAAGRGLQLLFYSVGIGQISSEVPQNLSASRPQDRQFILSSKKLLLSDSGFYLCAWSVGLELGYEQYFGPGTRLTVT.

In its sample, this clone was seen a few times. The rearrangement uses TRBV19 and TRBJ2-4, with TRBD1 matching 8 bases. Per germline, CDR1 LNHDA and CDR2 SQIVND (reference sequence). This CDR3 is 14 amino acids long. J was trimmed by 7 bases and V by 11 bases; bases with no gene match: 13. In DNA, the CDR3 is TGTGCCTCGCACCATACAGGGGGGACTAACATTCAGTACTTC. Its protein product is CASHHTGGTNIQYF.

CDR3 sequence reads: CASSPSGGYEQYF. The CDR3 DNA sequence: TGTGCCAGCAGCCCCAGCGGGGGTTACGAGCAGTACTTC. The rearrangement joins TRBV7-6 to TRBJ2-7; 8 nucleotides align to TRBD2. Germline V gene sequence: CDR1 SGHVS, CDR2 FNYEAQ. There are 13 residues in the CDR3. V shed 5 bases and J 4 bases; nucleotides not matched to a gene: 4.

The chain recombines TRBV2 with TRBJ2-1; 9 positions match TRBD2. The CDR3 length is 15 residues. The V segment lost 8 bases and the J segment 9 bases; nucleotides outside the gene matches: 14. CDR1 is SNHLY and CDR2 is FYNNEI in the germline V gene. CDR3 amino acids: CASSAVQREAGEQFF. CDR3 nucleotides: TGTGCCAGCTCAGCAGTCCAGCGGGAGGCGGGTGAGCAGTTCTTC.

The chain is built from TRBV19 and TRBJ1-2, with TRBD1 identical over 8 bases. The CDR3 loop spans 14 amino acids. Losses at the gene ends were 7 bases for V and 6 bases for J; bases not matched to a gene: 10. Germline-derived CDR1 and CDR2 are LNHDA and SQIVND (reference sequence). CDR3 in DNA: TGTGCCAGTAAAGTTCAACAGGGGGATCATGGCTACACCTTC. Residues: CASKVQQGDHGYTF.

The V call is TRBV19, the J call TRBJ2-1, with a weak D call TRBD2 (5 bases). Germline loops: CDR1 LNHDA, CDR2 SQIVND (reference sequence). This CDR3 is built from 16 residues. V lost 2 bases and J 3 bases, leaving 14 bases between the germline ends. The CDR3 loop is CASSILAGVSYNEQFF. Here the CDR3 DNA reads TGTGCCAGTAGTATACTGGCCGGGGTGAGCTACAATGAGCAGTTCTTC.

The chain joins TRBV6-1 to TRBJ1-1; maybe TRBD1 (5 bases). Trimming shortened V by 4 bases and J by 6 bases, and 15 bases separated the two germline ends. CDR3 size: 14 residues. Germline CDR1 is MNHNS and CDR2 is SASEGT. The CDR3 nucleotides are TGTGCCAGCAGTGTCCAGGGTGTGCCCGCTGAAGCTTTCTTT. The encoded protein is CASSVQGVPAEAFF.

The CDR3 loop is CASSQPRGNSNQPQHF. The CDR3, as DNA: TGCGCCAGCAGCCAACCCCGGGGGAATAGCAATCAGCCCCAGCATTTT. The chain joins TRBV4-1 to TRBJ1-5; a weak D match, TRBD1 (5 bases). With 2 bases removed from V and 0 bases from J, the gap between germline ends came to 11 bases. Germline values: CDR1 MGHRA, CDR2 YSYEKL. The CDR3 totals 16 residues.

CDR3 bases: TGTGCCAGCAGCCCAGTGGTTGGAGCCAAAAACATTCAGTACTTC. This translates into CASSPVVGAKNIQYF. The chain employs TRBV9 and TRBJ2-4; D is unresolved. Trimming removed 4 bases at V and 0 bases at J, with 11 bases between. The CDR3 sequence is 15 residues long. The germline V gene encodes CDR1 SGDLS and CDR2 YYNGEE. Combining the CDR3 with reference TRBV9 and TRBJ2-4 gives the whole variable domain DSGVTQTPKHLITATGQRVTLRCSPRSGDLSVYWYQQSLDQGLQFLIQYYNGEERAKGNILERFSAQQFPDLHSELNLSSLELGDSALYFCASSPVVGAKNIQYFGAGTRLSVL.

Only one count was recorded for this clone. V usage is TRBV19 and J usage is TRBJ1-2, with 9 positions matching TRBD1. With 5 bases clipped from V and 5 bases from J, the junction kept 3 bases outside the gene matches. Germline V lookup: CDR1 LNHDA, CDR2 SQIVND (reference sequence). The CDR3 contains 13 residues. The CDR3 reads CASSLGQGYGYTF. In nucleotides, the CDR3 is TGTGCCAGTAGTCTCGGACAGGGGTATGGCTACACCTTC.

This clone was picked up one time. The chain couples TRBV18 to TRBJ2-7; 7 positions agree with TRBD1. Germline loops: CDR1 KGHSH, CDR2 LQKENI. V was clipped by 5 bases and J by 5 bases; unmatched bases: 3. The CDR3 spans 12 residues. This CDR3 is CASSNTGDEQYF. CDR3 DNA sequence: TGTGCCAGCTCAAATACAGGGGACGAGCAGTACTTC.

The CDR3 DNA follows: TGTGCCAGCAGTTTAGGTTGGCTAGCGGGGGTAAGCTCCTACAATGAGCAGTTCTTC. Protein: CASSLGWLAGVSSYNEQFF. The chain carries TRBV28 and TRBJ2-1, with 10 bases matching TRBD2. Looked up from germline, CDR1 is MDHEN and CDR2 is SYDVKM. Losses at the gene ends were 2 bases for V and 0 bases for J; bases not matched to a gene: 10. There are 19 residues in the CDR3.

The chain employs TRBV5-5 and TRBJ2-1; 11 nucleotides align to TRBD2. Trimming removed 2 bases from V and 4 bases from J; junction bases left unmatched: 2. This CDR3 is 15 amino acids long. The germline gives CDR1 SGHKS, CDR2 YYEKEE (reference sequence). CDR3 loop: CASSLLAGVYNEQFF. The CDR3 bases are TGTGCCAGCAGCTTACTAGCGGGAGTGTACAATGAGCAGTTCTTC. Combining the CDR3 with reference TRBV5-5 and TRBJ2-1 gives the whole variable domain DAGVTQSPTHLIKTRGQQVTLRCSPISGHKSVSWYQQVLGQGPQFIFQYYEKEERGRGNFPDRFSARQFPNYSSELNVNALLLGDSALYLCASSLLAGVYNEQFFGPGTRLTVL.